This is a list of T cell receptor beta chains from one sample in a study of lymphopenia after photon versus proton radiotherapy. Repertoires were generated with immunoSEQ multiplex PCR, while TCRdb's copy carries only in-frame clones and drops some. There are approximately 150,000 clones in the sample; approximately 91% occur only once, and about 4.7% lies in the top ten. The specimen was peripheral blood, collected from a patient treated with photon-based radiotherapy. The receptor source for this set is a man between 45 and 60 years old with gastric cancer. The conserved cysteine and the conserved F or W are not part of the CDR3 here. The D gene is left open where the match is weak. Clone size is given for some rows only: seen once, a few or many times, or a class if the clone is expanded.

ASNGGNNEQY	TRBV28	-	10	few
ASSTQRPDRYSNQPQH	TRBV11-3	-	16	-
ASSKSTGDHYGYT	TRBV7-9	TRBD1	13	once
ATSPGTGIRWEQY	TRBV15	TRBD1	13	-
ASKGDRRGETQY	TRBV2	-	12	-
ASSIYPNIQY	TRBV19	-	10	-
ASRGQRVGEKLF	TRBV2	TRBD1	12	-
ASSGGGNEQF	TRBV6-6	-	10	-
ASSIARAGNTEAF	TRBV7-9	-	13	-
ASSLSGPQH	TRBV7-2	-	9	-
ASSIDSGSGEQF	TRBV5-1	TRBD2	12	-
ASSFYTSAENGYT	TRBV7-2	-	13	-
ASSDRNYNEQF	TRBV18	-	11	-
ASSHRVDNGYT	TRBV2	-	11	-
ASSATGRLWDNEQF	TRBV9	-	14	-
ASSTGLAGGKNEQF	TRBV11-3	TRBD2	14	-
ASSPTSVVAGELF	TRBV27	TRBD2	13	-
ASSPGGAYNEQF	TRBV19	-	12	-
ASSRDRRNQPQH	TRBV19	TRBD1	12	-
ASSLAGTSDTGELF	TRBV7-9	TRBD2	14	-
ASSQLGLDGYT	TRBV28	-	11	-
PRGTSGSNEQF	TRBV19	TRBD2	11	once